The 14 T cell receptor beta chains in this list originate from one sample, sequenced in a study of blood T cells in healthy people across ages. Primers used in a second PCR of about 6 to 11 cycles were a sample-barcoded 5' primer and a J-beta primer mix. In TCRdb, the 5' RACE reads were re-called with MiXCR into one record per CDR3 protein. The table records more than 1 million distinct CDR3 sequences, 35% to 50% of them present only once. The sequencing input was blood. Receptors were obtained from a woman in her sixties or seventies in good health.

The chain has TRBV29-1 and TRBJ2-5, with D perhaps assigned TRBD1 or TRBD2 (5 bases each). Looked up from germline, CDR1 is SQVTM and CDR2 is ANQGSEA. Deletions cut 6 bases from V and 11 bases from J, with 19 bases between. The CDR3 runs 12 residues. The CDR3 loop is CSVGTLGNEQYF. CDR3 in DNA: TGCAGCGTGGGGACCCTGGGCAATGAGCAGTACTTC.

The chain links TRBV5-1 to TRBJ2-2, with D possibly TRBD2 on 5 matching bases. V lost 4 bases and J lost 3, with 7 bases in between. The germline CDR1 and CDR2 sequences are SGHRS and YFSETQ. This CDR3 has 13 residues. CDR3 amino acids: CASSPADTGELFF. The DNA of the CDR3 is TGCGCCAGCAGCCCAGCGGACACCGGGGAGCTGTTTTTT.

This clonotype was seen a few times. The chain joins TRBV12-3 or TRBV12-4 to TRBJ2-3; the D gene is possibly TRBD1 (6 bases). Trimming pared 3 bases from V and 2 bases from J, leaving 12 bases between. This CDR3 region has 15 residues. CDR3 DNA: TGTGCCAGCAGTTTTGACAGGAGTTTCACAGATACGCAGTATTTT. It is translated as CASSFDRSFTDTQYF.

This clonotype was recorded a few times. This chain's CDR3 is CASSVQGIHGYTF. Here the CDR3 DNA reads TGCGCCAGCAGCGTACAGGGGATCCATGGCTACACCTTC. The rearrangement links TRBV5-1 to TRBJ1-2; 7 positions agree with TRBD1. Unmatched junction bases numbered 6, after V lost 4 bases and J lost 6 bases. The CDR3 sequence is 13 residues long. CDR1 is SGHRS and CDR2 is YFSETQ in the germline V gene.

The V and J genes are TRBV20-1 and TRBJ2-4; a weak D match, TRBD1 (5 bases). This CDR3 has 15 residues. Looked up from germline, CDR1 is DFQATT and CDR2 is SNEGSKA (reference sequence). V shed 1 base and J shed 0 bases, with 10 bases lying between them. CDR3: CSARGTLKAKNIQYF. In DNA, the CDR3 is TGCAGTGCTAGAGGGACACTGAAAGCCAAAAACATTCAGTACTTC.

This clonotype was seen more than once but under ten times. The chain employs TRBV20-1 and TRBJ2-5, with a tentative D call TRBD1 (6 bases). CDR3 length: 12 amino acids. The germline CDR1 and CDR2 sequences are DFQATT and SNEGSKA (reference sequence). The V gene lost 2 bases and the J gene lost 6 bases, with 10 bases spanning the gap. The CDR3 here is CSARQGIKTQYF. In nucleotides, the CDR3 is TGCAGTGCTAGACAGGGGATCAAGACCCAGTACTTC.

V and J are TRBV9 and TRBJ2-3; D is ambiguous. This CDR3 contains 14 residues. V was shortened by 0 bases and J by 7 bases, with 12 bases between the two germline ends. Germline V gives CDR1 SGDLS, CDR2 YYNGEE. The DNA of the CDR3 is TGTGCCAGCAGCGTAGCCCAGAGCAAGAATACGCAGTATTTT. The encoded protein is CASSVAQSKNTQYF.

This clonotype was seen more than once but under ten times. This chain joins TRBV7-2 and TRBJ2-1; D gene unclear. CDR3 length: 15 amino acids. The germline V gene encodes CDR1 SGHTA and CDR2 FQGNSA. Trimming took 0 bases from V and 7 from J, leaving 13 bases between them. CDR3 DNA sequence: TGTGCCAGCAGCTTAGCTCCCTTAGTGGGGAATGAGCAGTTCTTC. Its translation is CASSLAPLVGNEQFF.

This chain uses TRBV11-2 with TRBJ2-7, with 8 positions matching TRBD2. V trimming: 8 bases; J trimming: 6 bases; junction bases outside the gene matches: 15. Germline CDR1 is SGHAT and CDR2 is FQNNGV. The CDR3 has 15 amino acids. The CDR3 protein is CASGNSGNGPGEQYF. DNA of the CDR3: TGTGCCAGCGGAAATAGCGGGAATGGCCCCGGCGAGCAGTACTTC.

The chain uses TRBV10-3 and TRBJ2-6; D perhaps matches TRBD2 (6 bases). CDR3 size: 15 residues. Germline CDR1 reads ENHRY; CDR2 reads SYGVKD. V lost 4 bases and J lost 2, with 9 bases in between. CDR3 protein: CAISVAETGANVLTF. The DNA for the CDR3 is TGTGCCATCAGTGTAGCGGAAACTGGGGCCAACGTCCTGACTTTC.

V and J are TRBV2 and TRBJ2-5; weak D call: TRBD1 (6 bases). Germline V gene lookup returns CDR1 SNHLY and CDR2 FYNNEI. Trimming took 2 bases from V and 5 from J, leaving 15 bases between them. The CDR3 length is 15 residues. The CDR3: CASSENRETGETQYF. In DNA, the CDR3 is TGTGCCAGCAGTGAAAACAGGGAGACGGGGGAGACCCAGTACTTC.

This rearrangement joins TRBV5-1 to TRBJ1-6, with D unresolved. This CDR3 contains 15 residues. The germline CDR1 and CDR2 sequences are SGHRS and YFSETQ. V lost 0 bases to trimming and J lost 8 bases, with 12 bases between them. In DNA form, the CDR3 reads TGCGCCAGCAGCTTGGGGCCACTCACGGATTCACCCCTCCACTTT. This codes for CASSLGPLTDSPLHF.

The rearrangement links TRBV3-1 to TRBJ2-3; 8 nucleotides agree with TRBD1. Trimming cost V 2 bases and J 4 bases; bases outside gene matches: 2. CDR3 length: 14 amino acids. Germline CDR1 LGHDT, CDR2 YNNKEL (reference sequence). The CDR3 protein is CASSQRTGPDTQYF. For the CDR3, the DNA is TGTGCCAGCAGCCAAAGGACAGGGCCAGATACGCAGTATTTT.

This clonotype was seen a few times. The rearrangement joins TRBV6-4 to TRBJ2-1; 7 bases align to TRBD2. CDR3 size: 16 residues. Germline V gene data show CDR1 as MRHNA and CDR2 as SNTAGT. The ends lost 0 bases at V and 2 bases at J; junction bases unmatched: 4. CDR3 region: CASSDSGGSPYNEQFF. The CDR3 bases are TGTGCCAGCAGTGACTCTGGCGGGAGTCCCTACAATGAGCAGTTCTTC.